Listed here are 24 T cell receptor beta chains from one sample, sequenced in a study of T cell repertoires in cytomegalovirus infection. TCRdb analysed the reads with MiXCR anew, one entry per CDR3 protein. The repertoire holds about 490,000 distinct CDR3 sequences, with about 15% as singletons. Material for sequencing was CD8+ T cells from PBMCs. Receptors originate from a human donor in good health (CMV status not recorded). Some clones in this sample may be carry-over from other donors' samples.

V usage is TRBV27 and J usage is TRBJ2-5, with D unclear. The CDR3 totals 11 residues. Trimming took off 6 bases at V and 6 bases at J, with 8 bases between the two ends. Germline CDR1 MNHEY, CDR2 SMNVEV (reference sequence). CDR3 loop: CASRVGKTQYF. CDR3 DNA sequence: TGTGCCAGCAGGGTCGGAAAGACCCAGTACTTC.

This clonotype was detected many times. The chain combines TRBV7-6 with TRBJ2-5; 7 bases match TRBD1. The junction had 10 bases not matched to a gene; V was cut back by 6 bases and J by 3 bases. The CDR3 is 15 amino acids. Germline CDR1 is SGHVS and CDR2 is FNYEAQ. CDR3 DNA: TGTGCCAGCAGTTCAACCTCCGGGACAGAAGAGACCCAGTACTTC. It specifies CASSSTSGTEETQYF.

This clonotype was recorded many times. CDR3 DNA sequence: TGTGCCAGCAGCACAGGGGGCATATCAGATACGCAGTATTTT. Translation gives CASSTGGISDTQYF. J is TRBJ2-3 and V is TRBV12-3 or TRBV12-4; 9 nucleotides align to TRBD1. CDR3 length equals 14 residues. Trimming removed 6 bases from V and 4 bases from J; junction bases left unmatched: 5.

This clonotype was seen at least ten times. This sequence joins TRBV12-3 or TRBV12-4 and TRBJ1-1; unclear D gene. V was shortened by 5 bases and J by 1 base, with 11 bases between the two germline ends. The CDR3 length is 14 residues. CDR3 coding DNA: TGTGCCAGCAGTACACGAGTAGGGAACACTGAAGCTTTCTTT. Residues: CASSTRVGNTEAFF.

CDR3 coding DNA: TGTGCCAGCAGTACCGACACCGCAGATACGCAGTATTTT. It specifies CASSTDTADTQYF. J is TRBJ2-3 and V is TRBV25-1, with D uncertain. Trimming pared 5 bases from V and 4 bases from J, leaving 10 bases between. This CDR3 spans 13 amino acids. Germline CDR1 MGHDK, CDR2 SYGVNS.

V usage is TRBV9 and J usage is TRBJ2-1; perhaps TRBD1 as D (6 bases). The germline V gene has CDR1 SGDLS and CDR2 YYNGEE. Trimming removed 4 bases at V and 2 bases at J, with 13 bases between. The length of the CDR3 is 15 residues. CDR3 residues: CASSRAGEAYNEQFF. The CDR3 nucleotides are TGTGCCAGCAGCCGTGCAGGGGAAGCCTACAATGAGCAGTTCTTC.

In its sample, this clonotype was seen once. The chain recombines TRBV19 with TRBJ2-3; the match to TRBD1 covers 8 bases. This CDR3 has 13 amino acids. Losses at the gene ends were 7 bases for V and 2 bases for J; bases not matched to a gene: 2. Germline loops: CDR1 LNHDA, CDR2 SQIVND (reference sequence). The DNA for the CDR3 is TGTGCCAGTAAGGACAGGGACACAGATACGCAGTATTTT. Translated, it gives CASKDRDTDTQYF.

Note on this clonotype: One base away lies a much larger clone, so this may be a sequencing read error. The chain's CDR3 is CASSYGGRNEQLF. The CDR3 nucleotides are TGTGCCAGCAGTTACGGGGGGAGGAATGAGCAGTTATTC. The V gene is TRBV6-6, the J gene TRBJ2-1, with D possibly TRBD2 on 6 matching bases. This CDR3 spans 13 amino acids. From germline, CDR1 is MNHNY and CDR2 SVGAGI (reference sequence).

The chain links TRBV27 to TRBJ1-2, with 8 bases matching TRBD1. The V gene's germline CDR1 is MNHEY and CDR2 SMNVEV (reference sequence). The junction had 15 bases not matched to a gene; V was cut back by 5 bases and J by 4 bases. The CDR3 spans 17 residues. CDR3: CASSPVSTGGGVYGYTF. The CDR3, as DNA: TGTGCCAGCAGTCCAGTCTCAACAGGGGGTGGAGTCTATGGCTACACCTTC.

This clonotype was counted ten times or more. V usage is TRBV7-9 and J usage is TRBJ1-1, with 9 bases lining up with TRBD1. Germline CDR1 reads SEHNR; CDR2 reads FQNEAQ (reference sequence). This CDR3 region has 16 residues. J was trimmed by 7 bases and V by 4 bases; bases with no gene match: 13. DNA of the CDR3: TGTGCCAGCAGCTCTGGGACAGGGTCTCTTGAGATTGAAGCTTTCTTT. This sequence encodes CASSSGTGSLEIEAFF.

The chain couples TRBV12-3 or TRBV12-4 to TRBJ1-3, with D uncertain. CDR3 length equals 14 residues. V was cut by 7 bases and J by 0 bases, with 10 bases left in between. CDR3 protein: CASTQSSSGNTIYF. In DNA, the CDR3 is TGTGCCAGCACACAAAGCAGCTCTGGAAACACCATATATTTT.

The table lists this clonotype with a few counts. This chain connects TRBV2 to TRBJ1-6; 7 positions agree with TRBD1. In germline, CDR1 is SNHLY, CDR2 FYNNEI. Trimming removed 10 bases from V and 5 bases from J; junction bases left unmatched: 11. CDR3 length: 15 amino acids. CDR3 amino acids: CATSGGRFNNSPLHF. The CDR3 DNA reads TGTGCCACCTCAGGGGGTAGATTCAATAATTCACCCCTCCACTTT.

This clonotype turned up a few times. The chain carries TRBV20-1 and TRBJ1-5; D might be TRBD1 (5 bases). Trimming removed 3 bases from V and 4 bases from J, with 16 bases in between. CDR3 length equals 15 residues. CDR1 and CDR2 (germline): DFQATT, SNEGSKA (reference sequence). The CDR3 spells CSARKGRGINQPQHF. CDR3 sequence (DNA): TGCAGTGCTAGGAAGGGACGAGGAATAAATCAGCCCCAGCATTTT.

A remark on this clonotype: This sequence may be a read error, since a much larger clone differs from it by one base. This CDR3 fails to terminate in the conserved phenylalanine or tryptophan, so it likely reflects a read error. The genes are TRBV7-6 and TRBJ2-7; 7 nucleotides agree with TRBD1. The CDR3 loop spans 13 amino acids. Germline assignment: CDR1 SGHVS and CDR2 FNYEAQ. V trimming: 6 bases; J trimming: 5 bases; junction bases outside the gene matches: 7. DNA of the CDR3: TGTGCCAGCAGAGATAATGACAGGGACGAGCAGTACTTA. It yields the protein CASRDNDRDEQYL.

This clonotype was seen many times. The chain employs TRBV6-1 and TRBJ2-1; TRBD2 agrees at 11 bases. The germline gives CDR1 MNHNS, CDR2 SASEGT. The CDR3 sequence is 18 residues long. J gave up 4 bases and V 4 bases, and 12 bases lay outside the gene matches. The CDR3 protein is CASSVPGQGLAVYNEQFF. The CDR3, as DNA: TGTGCCAGCAGTGTGCCGGGGCAGGGACTAGCGGTTTACAATGAGCAGTTCTTC.

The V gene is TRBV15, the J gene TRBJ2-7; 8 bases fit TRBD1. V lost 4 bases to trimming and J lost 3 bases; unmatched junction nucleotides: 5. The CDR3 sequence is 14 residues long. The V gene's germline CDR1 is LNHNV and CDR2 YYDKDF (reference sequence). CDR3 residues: CATSKETGDYEQYF. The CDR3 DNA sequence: TGTGCCACCAGCAAGGAGACAGGGGACTACGAGCAGTACTTC.

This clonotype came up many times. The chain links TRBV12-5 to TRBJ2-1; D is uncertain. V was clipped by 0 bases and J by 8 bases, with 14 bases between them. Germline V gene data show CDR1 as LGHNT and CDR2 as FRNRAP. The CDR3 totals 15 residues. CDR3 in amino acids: CASGLVGPPTDEQFF. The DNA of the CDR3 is TGTGCTAGTGGTTTGGTAGGGCCCCCTACGGATGAGCAGTTCTTC.

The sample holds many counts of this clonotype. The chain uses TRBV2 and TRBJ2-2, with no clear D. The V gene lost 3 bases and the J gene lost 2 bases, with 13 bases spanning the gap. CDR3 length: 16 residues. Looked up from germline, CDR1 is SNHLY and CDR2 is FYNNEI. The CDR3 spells CASSDRKAINTGELFF. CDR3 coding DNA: TGTGCCAGCAGTGACCGAAAGGCTATCAACACCGGGGAGCTGTTTTTT.

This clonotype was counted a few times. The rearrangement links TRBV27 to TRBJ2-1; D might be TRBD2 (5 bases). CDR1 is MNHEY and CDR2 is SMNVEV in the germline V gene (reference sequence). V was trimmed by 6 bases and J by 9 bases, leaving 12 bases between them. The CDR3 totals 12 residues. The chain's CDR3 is CASSLAAGEQFF. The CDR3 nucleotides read TGTGCCAGCAGCTTGGCGGCGGGTGAGCAGTTCTTC.

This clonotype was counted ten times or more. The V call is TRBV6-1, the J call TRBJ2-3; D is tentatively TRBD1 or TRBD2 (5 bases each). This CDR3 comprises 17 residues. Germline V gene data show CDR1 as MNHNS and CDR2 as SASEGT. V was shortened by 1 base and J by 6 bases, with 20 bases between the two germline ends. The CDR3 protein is CASSEERGGVLIDTQYF. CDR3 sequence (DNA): TGTGCCAGCAGTGAAGAACGTGGGGGAGTCCTTATTGATACGCAGTATTTT.

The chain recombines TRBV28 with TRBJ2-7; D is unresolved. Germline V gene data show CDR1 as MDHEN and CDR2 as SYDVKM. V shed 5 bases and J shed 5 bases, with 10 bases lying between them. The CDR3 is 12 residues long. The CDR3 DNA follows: TGTGCCAGCAGTGAACTACGGAACGAGCAGTACTTC. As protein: CASSELRNEQYF. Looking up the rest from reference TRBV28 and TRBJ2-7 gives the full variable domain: DVKVTQSSRYLVKRTGEKVFLECVQDMDHENMFWYRQDPGLGLRLIYFSYDVKMKEKGDIPEGYSVSREKKERFSLILESASTNQTSMYLCASSELRNEQYFGPGTRLTVT.

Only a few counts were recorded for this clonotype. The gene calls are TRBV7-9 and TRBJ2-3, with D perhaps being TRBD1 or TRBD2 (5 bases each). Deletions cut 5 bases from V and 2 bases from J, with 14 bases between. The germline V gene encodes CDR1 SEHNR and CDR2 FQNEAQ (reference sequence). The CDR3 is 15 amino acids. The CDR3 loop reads CASSQRDGYTDTQYF. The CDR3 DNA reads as TGTGCCAGCAGCCAGAGGGACGGTTACACAGATACGCAGTATTTT.

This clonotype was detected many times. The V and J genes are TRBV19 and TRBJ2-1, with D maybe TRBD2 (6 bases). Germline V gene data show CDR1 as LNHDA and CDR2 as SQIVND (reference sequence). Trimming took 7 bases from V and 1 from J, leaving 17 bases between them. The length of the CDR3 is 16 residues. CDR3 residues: CASIGRRVVSYNEQFF. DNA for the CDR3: TGTGCCAGTATAGGGAGGCGAGTAGTTTCCTACAATGAGCAGTTCTTC.

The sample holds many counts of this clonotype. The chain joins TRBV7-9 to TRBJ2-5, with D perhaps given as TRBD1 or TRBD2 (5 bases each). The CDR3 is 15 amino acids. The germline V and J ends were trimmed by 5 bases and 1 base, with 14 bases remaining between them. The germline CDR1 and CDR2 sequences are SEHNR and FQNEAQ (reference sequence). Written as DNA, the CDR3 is TGTGCCAGCAGCCCTGAGACCGGGACCCAAGAGACCCAGTACTTC. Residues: CASSPETGTQETQYF.